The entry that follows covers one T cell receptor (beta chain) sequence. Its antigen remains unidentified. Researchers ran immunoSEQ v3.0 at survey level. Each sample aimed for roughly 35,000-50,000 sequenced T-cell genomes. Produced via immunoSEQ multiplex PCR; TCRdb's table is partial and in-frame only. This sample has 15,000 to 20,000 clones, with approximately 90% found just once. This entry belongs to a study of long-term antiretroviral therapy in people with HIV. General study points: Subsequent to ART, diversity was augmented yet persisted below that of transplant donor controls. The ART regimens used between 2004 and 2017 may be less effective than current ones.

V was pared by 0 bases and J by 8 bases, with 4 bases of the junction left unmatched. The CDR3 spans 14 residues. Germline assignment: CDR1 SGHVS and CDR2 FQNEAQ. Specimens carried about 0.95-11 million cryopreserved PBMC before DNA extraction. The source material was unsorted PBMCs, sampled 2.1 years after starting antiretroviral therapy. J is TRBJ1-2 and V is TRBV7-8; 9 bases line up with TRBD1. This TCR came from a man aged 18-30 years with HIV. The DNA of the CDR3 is TGTGCCAGCAGCTTAGCCCAGACAGGGGGAGGCTACACCTTC. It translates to CASSLAQTGGGYTF.